Listed below are T cell receptor beta chains from one sample, sequenced in a study of blood T cell repertoires in COVID-19. TCRdb's table, derived via immunoSEQ multiplex PCR, lists solely in-frame clones and lacks some. Altogether some 320,000 clones are present, roughly 86% being singletons, with the ten largest covering under 3.5%. Sequenced material: PBMCs or T cells enriched from blood (not recorded which). Receptors were obtained from a woman aged 50 to 65 who had been exposed to COVID-19. The conserved cysteine and the conserved F or W are not part of the CDR3 here. Clone size is shown for a subset of rows, as once, few, many or a class of expanded clone.

abundance	v_gene	CDR3aa
NA	TRBV27	ASRALKGTGVSSNQPQH
NA	TRBV10-2	ASRGAGGFTTDTQY
once	TRBV15	ATSRLEETQY
NA	TRBV18	ASSPLTGDTEAF
NA	TRBV19	ASREEESSPQH
NA	TRBV10-3	ARGGVGEKLF
once	TRBV28	ASRNTGMNTEAF
NA	TRBV27	ASNRGPSYNEQF
NA	TRBV5-4	ASSLVASGGPTGELF
NA	TRBV28	ASSLRQGNNQPQH
NA	TRBV13	ASSSGQGGSYEQY
NA	TRBV5-1	ASSQNTDYEQY
NA	TRBV2	ASSERRADTQY
NA	TRBV19	ASSATGGSETQY
NA	TRBV19	ASSLRGSRTGELF
NA	TRBV11-3	ASSRDREGEAF
NA	TRBV18	ASSPPGLAGGLTYEQY
NA	TRBV7-6	ASSLRGDDNEQF
NA	TRBV11-2	ASSTGGSGNTIY
NA	TRBV5-4	ASSTGGASNQPQH
few	TRBV6-5	ASSYSPSGDYGYT
NA	TRBV7-9	ASSLRDRTETQY
NA	TRBV6-1	ASSDLGQGGIEKLF
NA	TRBV4-1	ASSPGVDVYTIY
NA	TRBV27	ASSRTGLYNEQF